The clone carrying this TCR beta chain is labeled medium-sized. Genes here carry mouse names. The read terminates 1 residue ahead of where the CDR3 ends, so the germline J gene completes it. These data are taken from a study of tissue T cells after allogeneic stem cell transplantation. Sequencing used immunoSEQ multiplex PCR; TCRdb keeps in-frame clones, though not all of them. The data contain approximately 4,200 clones, around 45% of them singletons. CDR1 is NNHDY, CDR2 SYVADS, per germline. Trimming took off 1 base at V and 0 bases at J, with 5 bases between the two ends. This CDR3 has 14 amino acids. Time point noted: mouse harvest day 14 after allogeneic transplant. Mouse grafts combined 10^7 T-cell-depleted bone marrow cells with 10^6 splenic CD5+ T cells.

The chain carries TRBV13-3 and TRBJ1-3; D is ambiguous. Material for sequencing was gut tissue. The TCR comes from a female BALB/c mouse given C57BL/6 T cells with graft-versus-host disease after an allogeneic hematopoietic cell transplant. Partial CDR3 DNA: TGTGCCAGCAGTGATCGCAGTTCTGGAAATACGCTCTAT. This gives the protein CASSDRSSGNTLY. The whole CDR3 protein is CASSDRSSGNTLYF.